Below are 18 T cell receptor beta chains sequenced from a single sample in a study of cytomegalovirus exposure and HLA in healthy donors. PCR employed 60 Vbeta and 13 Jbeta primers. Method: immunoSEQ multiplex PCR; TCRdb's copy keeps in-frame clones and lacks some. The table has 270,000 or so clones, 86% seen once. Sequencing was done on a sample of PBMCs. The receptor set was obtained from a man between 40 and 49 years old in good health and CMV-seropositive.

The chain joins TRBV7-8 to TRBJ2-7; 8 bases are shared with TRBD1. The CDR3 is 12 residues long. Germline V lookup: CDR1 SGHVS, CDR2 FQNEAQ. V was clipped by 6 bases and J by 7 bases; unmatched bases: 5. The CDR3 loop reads CASRPGGWEQYF. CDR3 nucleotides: TGTGCCAGCAGACCAGGGGGCTGGGAGCAGTACTTC.

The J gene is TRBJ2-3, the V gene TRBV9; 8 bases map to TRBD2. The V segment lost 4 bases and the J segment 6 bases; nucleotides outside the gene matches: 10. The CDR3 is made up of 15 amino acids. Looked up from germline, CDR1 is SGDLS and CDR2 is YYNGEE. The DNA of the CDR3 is TGTGCCAGCAGCCCCGCCGGGACTAGGGACGATACGCAGTATTTT. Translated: CASSPAGTRDDTQYF.

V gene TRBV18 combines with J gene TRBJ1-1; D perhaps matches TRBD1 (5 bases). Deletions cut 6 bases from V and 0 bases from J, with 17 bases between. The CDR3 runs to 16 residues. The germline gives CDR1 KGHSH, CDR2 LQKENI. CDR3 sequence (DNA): TGTGCCAGCTCTGCCGGGGGAGAGAAAATGAACACTGAAGCTTTCTTT. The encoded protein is CASSAGGEKMNTEAFF. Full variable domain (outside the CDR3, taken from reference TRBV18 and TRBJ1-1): NAGVMQNPRHLVRRRGQEARLRCSPMKGHSHVYWYRQLPEEGLKFMVYLQKENIIDESGMPKERFSAEFPKEGPSILRIQQVVRGDSAAYFCASSAGGEKMNTEAFFGQGTRLTVV.

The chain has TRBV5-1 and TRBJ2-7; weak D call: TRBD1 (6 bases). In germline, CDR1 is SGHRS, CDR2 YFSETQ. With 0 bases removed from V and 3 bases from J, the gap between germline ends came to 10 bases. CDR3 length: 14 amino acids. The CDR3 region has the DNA TGCGCCAGCAGCTTGGAACAGGGAATCTACGAGCAGTACTTC. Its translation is CASSLEQGIYEQYF.

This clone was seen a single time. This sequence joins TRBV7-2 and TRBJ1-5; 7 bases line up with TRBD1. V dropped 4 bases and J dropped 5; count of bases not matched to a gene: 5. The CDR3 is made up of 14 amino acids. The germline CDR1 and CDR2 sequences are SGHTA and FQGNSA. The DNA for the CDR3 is TGTGCCAGCAGCTGGGACCAGGGGGATCAGCCCCAGCATTTT. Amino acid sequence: CASSWDQGDQPQHF. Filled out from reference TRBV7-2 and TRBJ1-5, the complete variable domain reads GAGVSQSPSNKVTEKGKDVELRCDPISGHTALYWYRQSLGQGLEFLIYFQGNSAPDKSGLPSDRFSAERTGGSVSTLTIQRTQQEDSAVYLCASSWDQGDQPQHFGDGTRLSIL.

CDR3 DNA: TGTGCCAGCAGGTTTGAGGGGGTAGACGGCGAGCAGTACTTC. Translated: CASRFEGVDGEQYF. The V gene is TRBV5-4, the J gene TRBJ2-7; D is perhaps TRBD1 (6 bases). Germline V gene data show CDR1 as SGHNT and CDR2 as YYREEE (reference sequence). The CDR3 covers 14 residues. Trimming left V 5 bases short and J 6 bases short, with 18 bases between.

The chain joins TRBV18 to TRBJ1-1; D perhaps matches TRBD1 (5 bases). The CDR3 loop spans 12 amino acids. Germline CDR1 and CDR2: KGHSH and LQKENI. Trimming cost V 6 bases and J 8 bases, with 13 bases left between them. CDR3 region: CASSPDIVEAFF. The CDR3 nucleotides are TGTGCCAGCTCTCCGGACATTGTAGAAGCTTTCTTT.

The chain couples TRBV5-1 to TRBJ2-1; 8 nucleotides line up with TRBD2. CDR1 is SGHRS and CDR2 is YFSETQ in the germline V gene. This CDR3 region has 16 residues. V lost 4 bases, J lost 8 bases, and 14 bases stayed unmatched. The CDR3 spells CASSPSGQGSFDEQFF. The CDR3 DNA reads TGCGCCAGCAGCCCTAGCGGGCAGGGGAGCTTCGATGAGCAGTTCTTC.

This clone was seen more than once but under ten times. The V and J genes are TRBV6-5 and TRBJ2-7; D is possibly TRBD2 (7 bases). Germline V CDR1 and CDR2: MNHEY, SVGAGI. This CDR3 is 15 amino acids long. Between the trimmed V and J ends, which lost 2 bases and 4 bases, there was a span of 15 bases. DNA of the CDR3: TGTGCCAGCAGTTACCCCGGACTAGGGGGGTACGAGCAGTACTTC. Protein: CASSYPGLGGYEQYF.

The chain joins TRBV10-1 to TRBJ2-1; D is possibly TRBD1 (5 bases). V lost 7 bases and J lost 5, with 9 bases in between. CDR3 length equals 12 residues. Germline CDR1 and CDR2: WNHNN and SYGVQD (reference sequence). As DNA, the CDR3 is TGCGCCAGCACCGAAGGGGACAATGAGCAGTTCTTC. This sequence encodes CASTEGDNEQFF.

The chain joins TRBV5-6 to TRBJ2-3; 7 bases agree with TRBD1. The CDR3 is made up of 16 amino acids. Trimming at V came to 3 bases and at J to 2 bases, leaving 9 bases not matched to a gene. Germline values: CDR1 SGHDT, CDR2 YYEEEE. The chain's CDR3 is CASSSSGTDITDTQYF. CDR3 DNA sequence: TGTGCCAGCAGCTCCTCCGGGACAGATATCACAGATACGCAGTATTTT.

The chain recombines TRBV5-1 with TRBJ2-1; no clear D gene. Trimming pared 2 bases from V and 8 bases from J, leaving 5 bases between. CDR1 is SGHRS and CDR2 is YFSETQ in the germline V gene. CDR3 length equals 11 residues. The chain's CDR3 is CASSFSYEQFF. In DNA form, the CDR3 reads TGCGCCAGCAGCTTTTCATATGAGCAGTTCTTC.

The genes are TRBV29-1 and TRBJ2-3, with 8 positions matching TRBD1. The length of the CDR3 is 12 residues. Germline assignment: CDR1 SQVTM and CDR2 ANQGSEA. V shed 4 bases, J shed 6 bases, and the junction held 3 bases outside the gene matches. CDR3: CSVVRQGDTQYF. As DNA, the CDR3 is TGCAGCGTTGTCCGACAGGGGGATACGCAGTATTTT.

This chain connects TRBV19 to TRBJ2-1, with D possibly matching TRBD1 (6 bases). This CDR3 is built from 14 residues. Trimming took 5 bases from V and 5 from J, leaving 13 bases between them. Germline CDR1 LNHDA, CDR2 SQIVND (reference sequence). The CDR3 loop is CASSPTGTHNEQFF. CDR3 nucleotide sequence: TGTGCCAGTAGTCCAACAGGGACCCACAATGAGCAGTTCTTC.

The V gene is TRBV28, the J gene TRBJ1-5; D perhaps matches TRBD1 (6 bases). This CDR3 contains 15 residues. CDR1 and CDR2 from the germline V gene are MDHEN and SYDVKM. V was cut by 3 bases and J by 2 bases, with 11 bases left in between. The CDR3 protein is CASSLAGAGNQPQHF. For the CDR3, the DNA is TGTGCCAGCAGTTTGGCGGGGGCCGGCAATCAGCCCCAGCATTTT.

This chain's CDR3 is CASSLAAGGRANTEAFF. The CDR3 DNA is TGCGCCAGCAGCCTCGCGGCGGGAGGCAGGGCGAACACTGAAGCTTTCTTT. The chain recombines TRBV4-1 with TRBJ1-1, with D possibly TRBD1 on 5 matching bases. Germline loops: CDR1 MGHRA, CDR2 YSYEKL. CDR3 length equals 17 residues. Trimming stripped 4 bases from V and 1 base from J, with 19 bases between.

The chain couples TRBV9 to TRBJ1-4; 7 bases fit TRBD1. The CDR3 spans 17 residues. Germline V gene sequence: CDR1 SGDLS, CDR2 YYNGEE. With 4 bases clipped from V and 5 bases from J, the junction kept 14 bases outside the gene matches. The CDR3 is CASSPTPRTGPNEKLFF. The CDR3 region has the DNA TGTGCCAGCAGCCCAACCCCTAGGACAGGCCCAAATGAAAAACTGTTTTTT.

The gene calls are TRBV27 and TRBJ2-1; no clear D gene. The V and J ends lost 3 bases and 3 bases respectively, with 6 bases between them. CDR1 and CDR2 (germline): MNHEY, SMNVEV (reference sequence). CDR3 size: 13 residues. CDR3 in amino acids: CASSFGFYNEQFF. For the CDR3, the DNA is TGTGCCAGCAGTTTCGGGTTCTACAATGAGCAGTTCTTC.